This passage covers 30 T cell receptor beta chains from one sample sequenced in a study of early T cells in non-severe SARS-CoV-2 infection. TCRdb re-analysed the 5' RACE reads in MiXCR, keeping a single row per CDR3 protein. The repertoire has 25,000 or so distinct CDR3 sequences, around 5.1% of them found once; the top ten carry less than 2.5%. The material sequenced was whole blood. All receptors derive from an adult who was a healthcare worker with PCR-confirmed SARS-CoV-2 infection or an uninfected control (not recorded which).

This clonotype was counted at least ten times. This chain uses TRBV28 with TRBJ2-7; D is unclear. CDR3 length equals 12 residues. V was shortened by 2 bases and J by 6 bases, with 8 bases between the two germline ends. CDR1 and CDR2 (germline): MDHEN, SYDVKM. Here the CDR3 DNA reads TGTGCCAGCAGTTTACTCACGGGCGAGCAGTACTTC. Amino acids: CASSLLTGEQYF.

This clonotype was seen at least ten times. The V and J genes are TRBV20-1 and TRBJ1-2; D perhaps matches TRBD1 (5 bases). CDR1 DFQATT and CDR2 SNEGSKA come from the germline V gene (reference sequence). Trimming removed 5 bases from V and 3 bases from J, with 7 bases in between. The CDR3 sequence is 11 residues long. Here the CDR3 reads CSAGTYYGYTF. DNA for the CDR3: TGCAGTGCTGGGACTTACTATGGCTACACCTTC.

This clonotype was found many times. V gene TRBV19 combines with J gene TRBJ2-2, with D tentatively TRBD1 (5 bases). The CDR3 consists of 15 residues. With 1 base removed from V and 7 bases from J, the gap between germline ends came to 13 bases. Per germline, CDR1 LNHDA and CDR2 SQIVND (reference sequence). The CDR3 DNA reads TGTGCCAGTAGTATAGGACCCAGGGAAAACGGGGAGCTGTTTTTT. This encodes CASSIGPRENGELFF. The full variable domain, completed using reference TRBV19 and TRBJ2-2, is DGGITQSPKYLFRKEGQNVTLSCEQNLNHDAMYWYRQDPGQGLRLIYYSQIVNDFQKGDIAEGYSVSREKKESFPLTVTSAQKNPTAFYLCASSIGPRENGELFFGEGSRLTVL.

The V gene is TRBV9, the J gene TRBJ1-4, with 7 positions matching TRBD1. V trimming: 0 bases; J trimming: 3 bases; junction bases outside the gene matches: 2. The CDR3 runs 15 residues. The germline gives CDR1 SGDLS, CDR2 YYNGEE. The CDR3 region is CASSVAGTANEKLFF. The CDR3 nucleotides read TGTGCCAGCAGCGTAGCGGGGACAGCTAATGAAAAACTGTTTTTT. The variable domain in full, with the rest retrieved from reference TRBV9 and TRBJ1-4, is DSGVTQTPKHLITATGQRVTLRCSPRSGDLSVYWYQQSLDQGLQFLIQYYNGEERAKGNILERFSAQQFPDLHSELNLSSLELGDSALYFCASSVAGTANEKLFFGSGTQLSVL.

This clonotype was observed many times. For the CDR3, the DNA is TGTGCCAGCAGCTTGGAAGGGTTTCAGCCCCAGCATTTT. As protein: CASSLEGFQPQHF. This chain uses TRBV5-5 with TRBJ1-5; D is ambiguous. The CDR3 contains 13 residues. The V gene lost 0 bases and the J gene lost 6 bases, with 7 bases spanning the gap. CDR1 SGHKS and CDR2 YYEKEE come from the germline V gene (reference sequence).

This clonotype appeared a few times. V gene TRBV27 combines with J gene TRBJ1-1; 8 bases fit TRBD1. There are 15 residues in the CDR3. Germline V gives CDR1 MNHEY, CDR2 SMNVEV (reference sequence). Unmatched junction bases numbered 15, after V lost 7 bases and J lost 8 bases. DNA for the CDR3: TGTGCCAGCAAAGGGCAGGGGGCGGCCCTCAGAGAAGCTTTCTTT. Its protein is CASKGQGAALREAFF.

This clonotype turned up a few times. The CDR3 DNA sequence: TGTGCCAGCAGCTTAAATGTCGGGGGGCACAATGAGCAGTTCTTC. Translated, it gives CASSLNVGGHNEQFF. This rearrangement joins TRBV11-2 to TRBJ2-1, with D perhaps matching TRBD2 (7 bases). V was pared by 2 bases and J by 5 bases, with 13 bases between. In germline, CDR1 is SGHAT, CDR2 FQNNGV. The CDR3 length is 15 residues.

Many counts were recorded for this clonotype. V and J are TRBV7-9 and TRBJ2-5; a weak D match, TRBD1 (6 bases). CDR1 is SEHNR, CDR2 FQNEAQ, per germline (reference sequence). Trimming stripped 1 base from V and 1 base from J, with 7 bases between. The CDR3 totals 14 residues. The CDR3 DNA is TGTGCCAGCAGCTTAGGACAGGTCCAAGAGACCCAGTACTTC. Protein product: CASSLGQVQETQYF.

The chain carries TRBV20-1 and TRBJ2-7; 7 bases are shared with TRBD1. CDR3 length equals 16 residues. The V segment lost 1 base and the J segment 3 bases; nucleotides outside the gene matches: 12. CDR1 is DFQATT, CDR2 SNEGSKA, per germline (reference sequence). CDR3 protein: CSARVAQGSSHYEQYF. In DNA form, the CDR3 reads TGCAGTGCTAGAGTGGCACAGGGGAGTTCCCACTACGAGCAGTACTTC.

The sample holds many counts of this clonotype. The J gene is TRBJ1-3, the V gene TRBV20-1; D ambiguous. The CDR3 covers 14 residues. V was pared by 0 bases and J by 3 bases, with 9 bases between. CDR1 and CDR2 from the germline V gene are DFQATT and SNEGSKA (reference sequence). The CDR3 is CSAREHASGNTIYF. In DNA form, the CDR3 reads TGCAGTGCTAGAGAGCACGCAAGTGGAAACACCATATATTTT.

This clonotype has just a few counts. This sequence joins TRBV5-1 and TRBJ2-7; 7 positions agree with TRBD2. Germline V lookup: CDR1 SGHRS, CDR2 YFSETQ. The CDR3 loop spans 10 amino acids. V dropped 8 bases and J dropped 7; count of bases not matched to a gene: 3. The CDR3 reads CARTGGEQYF. DNA for the CDR3: TGCGCCAGGACCGGGGGGGAGCAGTACTTC.

The chain is built from TRBV10-3 and TRBJ2-7, with TRBD1 matching 7 bases. This CDR3 comprises 12 residues. V trimming: 7 bases; J trimming: 4 bases; junction bases outside the gene matches: 4. Germline CDR1 reads ENHRY; CDR2 reads SYGVKD. The DNA of the CDR3 is TGTGCCATCAAACCAGGGGGATACGAGCAGTACTTC. It encodes CAIKPGGYEQYF.

The V gene is TRBV18, the J gene TRBJ2-3, with D uncertain. Between the trimmed V and J ends, which lost 3 bases and 5 bases, there was a span of 9 bases. Germline V CDR1 and CDR2: KGHSH, LQKENI. The CDR3 is 13 amino acids. The CDR3 spells CASSPGWVDTQYF. CDR3 sequence (DNA): TGTGCCAGCTCACCCGGTTGGGTAGATACGCAGTATTTT.

This clonotype was observed a few times. The CDR3 reads CAISGGQGKETQYF. The CDR3 bases are TGTGCCATCAGTGGGGGACAGGGGAAAGAGACCCAGTACTTC. This chain uses TRBV10-3 with TRBJ2-5, with 10 bases fitting TRBD1. V lost 4 bases, J lost 3 bases, and 2 bases stayed unmatched. The CDR3 consists of 14 residues. Germline values: CDR1 ENHRY, CDR2 SYGVKD.

The CDR3 region has the DNA TGTGCCAGCAGCAAAGACAGGGGGCGCCCCTACGAGCAGTACTTC. Translating it yields CASSKDRGRPYEQYF. V usage is TRBV5-5 and J usage is TRBJ2-7; 10 positions match TRBD1. J lost 2 bases, V lost 4 bases, and 6 bases had no gene match. This CDR3 comprises 15 residues. The V gene's germline CDR1 is SGHKS and CDR2 YYEKEE (reference sequence).

This clonotype was seen more than once but under ten times. The chain recombines TRBV3-1 with TRBJ1-3; tentatively, D is TRBD1 (6 bases). Germline assignment: CDR1 LGHDT and CDR2 YNNKEL (reference sequence). Trimming took 1 base from V and 4 from J, leaving 23 bases between them. The CDR3 length is 19 residues. Here the CDR3 DNA reads TGTGCCAGCAGCCAAGCTCATGCGAAATTCTCAGGGGCCGGAAACACCATATATTTT. It yields the protein CASSQAHAKFSGAGNTIYF.

This chain uses TRBV21-1 with TRBJ1-2; TRBD1, the table's D call, was not compared with the DNA. TRBV21-1 is classified as a pseudogene. CDR3 length: 16 amino acids. The CDR3 spells CASSEGKDRANYGYTF. CDR3 bases: TGTGCCAGCAGCGAAGGGAAGGACAGGGCTAACTATGGCTACACCTTC.

This clonotype is medium-sized (0.01 to 0.1%) in the sample. The rearrangement uses TRBV19 and TRBJ1-5; D is possibly TRBD1 (6 bases). Germline V gene sequence: CDR1 LNHDA, CDR2 SQIVND (reference sequence). V was cut by 2 bases and J by 6 bases, with 11 bases left in between. The CDR3 runs to 14 residues. The CDR3 sequence: CASSIWGAGQPQHF. Written as DNA, the CDR3 is TGTGCCAGTAGTATATGGGGGGCCGGTCAGCCCCAGCATTTT. The variable domain in full, with the rest retrieved from reference TRBV19 and TRBJ1-5, is DGGITQSPKYLFRKEGQNVTLSCEQNLNHDAMYWYRQDPGQGLRLIYYSQIVNDFQKGDIAEGYSVSREKKESFPLTVTSAQKNPTAFYLCASSIWGAGQPQHFGDGTRLSIL.

There are many counts of this clonotype. The rearrangement uses TRBV4-2 and TRBJ2-6; D is undetermined. This CDR3 comprises 19 residues. Germline CDR1 and CDR2: LGHNA and YNFKEQ. V shed 5 bases and J shed 0 bases, with 20 bases lying between them. The CDR3 protein is CASSARIGREFSGANVLTF. The CDR3 coding sequence is TGTGCCAGCAGCGCCAGGATCGGAAGGGAATTCTCTGGGGCCAACGTCCTGACTTTC.

Many counts were recorded for this clonotype. The V gene is TRBV12-3 or TRBV12-4, the J gene TRBJ1-5, with D possibly being TRBD1 (5 bases). V was trimmed by 3 bases and J by 6 bases, leaving 12 bases between them. The CDR3 runs 14 residues. The CDR3 loop reads CASSFGGSRQPQHF. The DNA for the CDR3 is TGTGCCAGCAGTTTTGGGGGATCCCGTCAGCCCCAGCATTTT.

There are many counts of this clonotype. The chain is built from TRBV11-2 and TRBJ2-2; no clear D gene. The V gene lost 2 bases and the J gene lost 1 base, with 2 bases spanning the gap. The CDR3 has 13 amino acids. Germline V gene lookup returns CDR1 SGHAT and CDR2 FQNNGV. CDR3: CASSLLNTGELFF. The CDR3 DNA reads TGTGCCAGCAGCTTATTGAACACCGGGGAGCTGTTTTTT.

This clonotype was counted ten times or more. V usage is TRBV28 and J usage is TRBJ2-7; the D is unclear. Germline loops: CDR1 MDHEN, CDR2 SYDVKM. The CDR3 is 17 residues long. Trimming shortened V by 2 bases and J by 3 bases, and 20 bases separated the two germline ends. In nucleotides, the CDR3 is TGTGCCAGCAGTTTAGGTCCCCCCGGGCTCGTGAACTACGAGCAGTACTTC. Encoded protein: CASSLGPPGLVNYEQYF. Combining the CDR3 with reference TRBV28 and TRBJ2-7 gives the whole variable domain DVKVTQSSRYLVKRTGEKVFLECVQDMDHENMFWYRQDPGLGLRLIYFSYDVKMKEKGDIPEGYSVSREKKERFSLILESASTNQTSMYLCASSLGPPGLVNYEQYFGPGTRLTVT.

This clonotype was observed many times. The V and J genes are TRBV19 and TRBJ2-7; D possibly corresponds to TRBD1 (6 bases). The CDR3 length is 15 residues. Trimming pared 8 bases from V and 1 base from J, leaving 18 bases between. Looked up from germline, CDR1 is LNHDA and CDR2 is SQIVND (reference sequence). The CDR3 reads CASHPFGGGSYEQYF. The CDR3 DNA sequence: TGTGCCAGTCACCCCTTTGGGGGCGGGTCCTACGAGCAGTACTTC.

In this sample, this clonotype turned up once. This chain joins TRBV4-1 and TRBJ2-7, with D possibly matching TRBD2 (6 bases). The CDR3 extends over 15 amino acids. The germline V gene encodes CDR1 MGHRA and CDR2 YSYEKL. Trimming removed 4 bases at V and 2 bases at J, with 15 bases between. CDR3 protein: CASSRGASDAYEQYF. The CDR3 DNA reads TGCGCCAGCAGCCGTGGGGCTAGCGACGCCTACGAGCAGTACTTC.

This clonotype was seen a handful of times. The V gene is TRBV18, the J gene TRBJ2-7; 8 nucleotides align to TRBD1. The junction had 8 bases not matched to a gene; V was cut back by 3 bases and J by 4 bases. CDR3 length: 15 amino acids. Germline V CDR1 and CDR2: KGHSH, LQKENI. CDR3 region: CASSPGPGGIYEQYF. The CDR3 coding sequence is TGTGCCAGCTCACCCGGGCCAGGGGGCATTTACGAGCAGTACTTC.

This sequence joins TRBV11-2 and TRBJ2-5; D might be TRBD1 or TRBD2, each matching 5 bases. This CDR3 comprises 16 residues. Germline lookup yields CDR1 SGHAT and CDR2 FQNNGV. Between the trimmed V and J ends, which lost 8 bases and 4 bases, there was a span of 23 bases. CDR3 coding DNA: TGTGCCAGCGGAATTTTGGGACCTAAGGGGAGAGAGACCCAGTACTTC. It encodes CASGILGPKGRETQYF.

This clonotype occurred many times. V gene TRBV29-1 combines with J gene TRBJ1-2; TRBD1 aligns across 7 bases. V was clipped by 7 bases and J by 3 bases; unmatched bases: 8. The germline CDR1 and CDR2 sequences are SQVTM and ANQGSEA. This CDR3 spans 13 amino acids. CDR3 nucleotides: TGCAGCGCCCGGACAGGAAGGGACTATGGCTACACCTTC. It is translated as CSARTGRDYGYTF.

The V call is TRBV20-1, the J call TRBJ1-1, with D possibly being TRBD1 (5 bases). The V gene lost 6 bases and the J gene lost 5 bases, with 22 bases spanning the gap. CDR3 length equals 15 residues. Germline loops: CDR1 DFQATT, CDR2 SNEGSKA (reference sequence). The CDR3 region is CSAHPWGSGVTEAFF. The CDR3 nucleotides are TGCAGTGCCCACCCTTGGGGCTCAGGTGTGACTGAAGCTTTCTTT.

This clonotype was observed a handful of times. The chain combines TRBV29-1 with TRBJ2-3; TRBD2 is a possible D gene (6 bases). The germline CDR1 and CDR2 sequences are SQVTM and ANQGSEA. CDR3 length: 13 residues. Trimming removed 7 bases at V and 4 bases at J, with 15 bases between. The CDR3 sequence is CSGSWRGADTQYF. CDR3 in DNA: TGCAGCGGGTCATGGAGGGGTGCAGATACGCAGTATTTT.

This clonotype was observed at least ten times. The chain carries TRBV18 and TRBJ1-1; a possible D gene is TRBD1 (5 bases). CDR3 size: 16 residues. Germline lookup yields CDR1 KGHSH and CDR2 LQKENI. Trimming took 1 base from V and 0 from J, leaving 12 bases between them. The CDR3 DNA reads TGTGCCAGCTCACCACAAGGGGTTGGGGTGAACACTGAAGCTTTCTTT. Encoded protein: CASSPQGVGVNTEAFF.